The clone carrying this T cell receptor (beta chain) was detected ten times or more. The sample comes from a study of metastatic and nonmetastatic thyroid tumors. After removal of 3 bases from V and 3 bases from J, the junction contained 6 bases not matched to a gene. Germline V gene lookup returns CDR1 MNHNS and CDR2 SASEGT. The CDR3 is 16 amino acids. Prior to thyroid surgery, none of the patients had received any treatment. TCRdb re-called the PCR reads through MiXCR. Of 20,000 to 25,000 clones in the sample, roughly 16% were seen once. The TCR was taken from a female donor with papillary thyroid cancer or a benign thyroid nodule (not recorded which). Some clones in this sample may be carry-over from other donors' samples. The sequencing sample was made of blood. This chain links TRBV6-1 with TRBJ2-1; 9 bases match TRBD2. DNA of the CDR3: TGTGCCAGCAGTGATTTAGCGGGAGTGTTCTACAATGAGCAGTTCTTC. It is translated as CASSDLAGVFYNEQFF.